The rows below give T cell receptor beta chains drawn from one sample of a study of blood T cell repertoires in COVID-19. Profiling relied on immunoSEQ multiplex PCR, and the TCRdb table lists in-frame clones only, not all of them. The sample holds about 63,000 clones, around 82% seen once. Source material: peripheral blood. The receptors come from a human donor in a cohort sampled during active COVID-19. The CDR3 runs from the conserved cysteine through the conserved F or W. A D gene is named only where the DNA matches it firmly. A clone size is listed for some rows: how often the clone was seen (once, few, many), or a class if it is expanded.

length,V,J,size,D,CDR3,DNA
13,TRBV5-6,TRBJ2-7,.,.,CASSSTLAYEQYF,TGTGCCAGCAGCTCGACTTTGGCCTACGAGCAGTACTTC
18,TRBV9,TRBJ1-3,.,TRBD1,CASSPRLRQGDTGNTIYF,TGTGCCAGCAGCCCCCGATTGCGACAGGGGGACACTGGAAACACCATATATTTT
15,TRBV11-2,TRBJ1-1,.,TRBD1,CASSLGQVLNTEAFF,TGTGCCAGCAGCCTCGGACAGGTCCTCAACACTGAAGCTTTCTTT
15,TRBV6-4,TRBJ2-6,.,.,CASSDRSSGANVLTF,TGTGCCAGCAGTGACCGGAGCTCTGGGGCCAACGTCCTGACTTTC
16,TRBV7-9,TRBJ2-7,.,TRBD1,CASSRGQGTSSYEQYF,TGTGCCAGCAGCCGCGGACAGGGGACGAGCTCCTACGAGCAGTACTTC
15,TRBV7-8,TRBJ2-7,.,.,CASSLSLGRTDEQYF,TGTGCCAGCAGCTTATCCCTGGGCCGTACAGACGAGCAGTACTTC
15,TRBV15,TRBJ2-7,few,TRBD2,CATSRGQRGTYEQYF,TGTGCCACCAGCAGAGGCCAGCGGGGGACCTACGAGCAGTACTTC
14,TRBV19,TRBJ2-3,.,.,CASSSISGTDTQYF,TGTGCCAGTAGTTCCATTAGCGGCACAGATACGCAGTATTTT
15,TRBV27,TRBJ2-2,.,.,CASSFAGPNTGELFF,TGTGCCAGCAGTTTTGCGGGACCGAACACCGGGGAGCTGTTTTTT
13,TRBV24-1,TRBJ2-2,.,.,CATFTGVPGELFF,TGTGCCACCTTCACGGGGGTTCCCGGGGAGCTGTTTTTT
13,TRBV29-1,TRBJ2-1,.,.,CSVHWRGWGEQFF,TGCAGCGTCCACTGGAGGGGCTGGGGTGAGCAGTTCTTC
19,TRBV30,TRBJ2-2,.,TRBD2,CAWSQLAGGQAVDTGELFF,TGTGCCTGGAGTCAGCTAGCGGGGGGGCAGGCGGTGGATACCGGGGAGCTGTTTTTT
14,TRBV5-1,TRBJ1-1,.,TRBD1,CASSFQGGNTEAFF,TGCGCCAGCAGCTTCCAGGGGGGGAACACTGAAGCTTTCTTT
12,TRBV15,TRBJ1-5,.,.,CATSPGGGPQHF,TGTGCCACCAGCCCCGGGGGGGGGCCCCAGCATTTT
12,TRBV12-5,TRBJ2-3,.,.,CASGPGRDTQYF,TGTGCTAGTGGTCCGGGAAGAGATACGCAGTATTTT
16,TRBV4-1,TRBJ1-2,.,TRBD1,CASSQDDRAANYGYTF,TGCGCCAGCAGCCAAGATGACAGGGCAGCTAACTATGGCTACACCTTC
13,TRBV7-9,TRBJ1-1,medium-sized,.,CASSSQGNTEAFF,TGTGCCAGCAGCTCACAGGGGAACACTGAAGCTTTCTTT
15,TRBV2,TRBJ2-3,once,TRBD1,CASSRHDRDTDTQYF,TGTGCCAGCAGCAGACATGACAGGGACACAGATACGCAGTATTTT
14,TRBV2,TRBJ1-2,few,.,CASSVAQVRYGYTF,TGTGCCAGCAGTGTCGCCCAGGTCCGCTATGGCTACACCTTC
15,TRBV5-1,TRBJ2-2,.,TRBD1,CASGTGVGDTGELFF,TGCGCCAGCGGTACAGGGGTGGGCGACACCGGGGAGCTGTTTTTT
18,TRBV30,TRBJ2-7,once,TRBD1,CAWSLFGGSGTGLYEQYF,TGTGCCTGGAGTCTCTTTGGAGGCTCCGGGACAGGGCTCTACGAGCAGTACTTC
16,TRBV5-1,TRBJ2-5,.,TRBD1,CASSSGTGGAPETQYF,TGCGCCAGCAGCTCCGGGACAGGGGGCGCCCCGGAGACCCAGTACTTC
15,TRBV9,TRBJ2-7,.,TRBD2,CASSVGTSGTDEQYF,TGTGCCAGCAGCGTAGGGACTAGCGGGACTGATGAGCAGTACTTC
15,TRBV10-3,TRBJ1-3,.,.,CAISDGVGVGNTIYF,TGTGCCATCAGTGATGGCGTAGGGGTAGGAAACACCATATATTTT
14,TRBV5-1,TRBJ1-2,.,TRBD1,CASSLDRGLYGYTF,TGCGCCAGCAGCTTGGACAGGGGGCTTTATGGCTACACCTTC
18,TRBV7-3,TRBJ2-2,.,TRBD2,CASSRLAGGPGITGELFF,TGTGCCAGCAGCCGACTAGCGGGAGGGCCCGGAATCACCGGGGAGCTGTTTTTT
16,TRBV2,TRBJ2-1,.,TRBD2,CASSEAGRAGGNEQFF,TGTGCCAGCAGTGAAGCCGGACGGGCGGGGGGCAATGAGCAGTTCTTC